The 6 T cell receptor beta chains in this list originate from one sample, sequenced in a study of T cells after yellow fever vaccination. TCRdb passed the 5' RACE reads through MiXCR, listing each CDR3 protein once. This sample has 13,000 or so distinct CDR3 sequences; 4% to 6% occur once, and the top ten carry around 50%. This specimen consisted of PBMCs, either bulk or a sorted T-cell subset (CD4+, CD8+, memory, or dextramer-sorted; not recorded which), obtained 45 days after the yellow fever booster vaccination. The receptor set was obtained from a man younger than 40 who received the YFV17D yellow fever vaccine.

This clonotype was seen ten or more times. This rearrangement joins TRBV6-5 to TRBJ1-1, with 8 nucleotides matching TRBD1. There are 13 residues in the CDR3. Germline-derived CDR1 and CDR2 are MNHEY and SVGAGI. V dropped 0 bases and J dropped 11; count of bases not matched to a gene: 5. For the CDR3, the DNA is TGTGCCAGCAGTTACTCGACAGGGGAGGTGGCTTTCTTT. It translates to CASSYSTGEVAFF.

This clonotype was found many times. This chain links TRBV10-3 with TRBJ2-7, with 7 nucleotides matching TRBD1. Germline CDR1 is ENHRY and CDR2 is SYGVKD. Trimming cost V 4 bases and J 1 base; bases outside gene matches: 4. The CDR3 covers 14 residues. CDR3 DNA: TGTGCCATCAGTGCAGGGGGACCTTCCTACGAGCAGTACTTC. It translates to CAISAGGPSYEQYF.

V and J are TRBV6-2 or TRBV6-3 and TRBJ2-6; 8 bases line up with TRBD1. Germline CDR1 is MNHEY and CDR2 is SVGEGT. CDR3 length: 17 residues. Trimming at V came to 5 bases and at J to 2 bases, leaving 8 bases not matched to a gene. The CDR3 DNA follows: TGTGCCAGCAGTCCGTCTGGACAGGGTGCTGGGGCCAACGTCCTGACTTTC. Protein product: CASSPSGQGAGANVLTF.

This clonotype occurred many times. The V and J genes are TRBV20-1 and TRBJ2-3; D tentatively reads TRBD1 or TRBD2 (5 bases each). The CDR3 is 17 amino acids. Between the trimmed V and J ends, which lost 2 bases and 1 base, there was a span of 19 bases. Germline V CDR1 and CDR2: DFQATT, SNEGSKA (reference sequence). The CDR3 reads CSARSQGDPRGTDTQYF. The CDR3 bases are TGCAGTGCTAGATCCCAGGGAGACCCCCGGGGCACAGATACGCAGTATTTT.

There are many counts of this clonotype. The J gene is TRBJ2-1, the V gene TRBV10-3; D might be TRBD2 (5 bases). V lost 9 bases to trimming and J lost 10 bases, with 28 bases between them. Germline V gene lookup returns CDR1 ENHRY and CDR2 SYGVKD. The length of the CDR3 is 16 residues. The CDR3 DNA follows: TGTGCCATAACCTTAGGCCTGGGAACCCGCCGGGAAGAGCAGTTCTTC. It is translated as CAITLGLGTRREEQFF.

Many counts were recorded for this clonotype. The chain's CDR3 is CASRGLAELNEQFF. CDR3 nucleotides: TGCGCCAGCAGAGGCCTAGCGGAGCTTAATGAGCAGTTCTTC. The chain links TRBV5-1 to TRBJ2-1; 7 bases are a match to TRBD2. Germline values: CDR1 SGHRS, CDR2 YFSETQ. The CDR3 runs to 14 residues. J was trimmed by 7 bases and V by 5 bases; bases with no gene match: 9.